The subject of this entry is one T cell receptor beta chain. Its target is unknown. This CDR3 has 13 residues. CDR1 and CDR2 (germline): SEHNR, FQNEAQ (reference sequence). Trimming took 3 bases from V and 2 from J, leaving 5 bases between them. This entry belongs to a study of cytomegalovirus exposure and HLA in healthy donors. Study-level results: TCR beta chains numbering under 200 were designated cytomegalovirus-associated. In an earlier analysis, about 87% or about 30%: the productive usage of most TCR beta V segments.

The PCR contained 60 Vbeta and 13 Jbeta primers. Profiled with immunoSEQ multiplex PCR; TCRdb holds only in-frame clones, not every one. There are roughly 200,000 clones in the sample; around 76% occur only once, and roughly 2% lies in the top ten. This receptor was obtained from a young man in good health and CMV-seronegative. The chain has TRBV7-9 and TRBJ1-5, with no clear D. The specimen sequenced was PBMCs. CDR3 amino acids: CASSFLGNQPQHF. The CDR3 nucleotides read TGTGCCAGCAGCTTCCTAGGCAATCAGCCCCAGCATTTT.